Reported below is one T cell receptor (beta chain). The antigen remains unidentified. The data belong to a study of Ad26.COV2.S vaccination and SARS-CoV-2 variants. This CDR3 has 14 amino acids. Trimming shortened V by 4 bases and J by 5 bases, and 12 bases separated the two germline ends. In germline, CDR1 is MNHNY, CDR2 SVGAGI (reference sequence). Study-level findings and limits: Comparability of non-spike TCR breadth was observed across vaccine and placebo recipients. People who got the vaccine had more spike-specific TCR breadth than people who got placebo. Using TCR breadth and depth analyses may have led to underestimated total T cell responses.

Sequencing was performed with immunoSEQ multiplex PCR; in TCRdb, only in-frame clones are kept and a portion is missing. Of about 350,000 clones listed, approximately 90% were seen once; the top ten hold about 3.8%. The sequence came from a human donor who had recovered from COVID-19. V is TRBV6-6 and J is TRBJ1-5; D is possibly TRBD1 (6 bases). The specimen comprised peripheral blood, sampled after recovery from COVID-19. CDR3 sequence reads: CASSSTGIDQPQHF. The CDR3 bases are TGTGCCAGCAGTTCAACAGGGATCGATCAGCCCCAGCATTTT.